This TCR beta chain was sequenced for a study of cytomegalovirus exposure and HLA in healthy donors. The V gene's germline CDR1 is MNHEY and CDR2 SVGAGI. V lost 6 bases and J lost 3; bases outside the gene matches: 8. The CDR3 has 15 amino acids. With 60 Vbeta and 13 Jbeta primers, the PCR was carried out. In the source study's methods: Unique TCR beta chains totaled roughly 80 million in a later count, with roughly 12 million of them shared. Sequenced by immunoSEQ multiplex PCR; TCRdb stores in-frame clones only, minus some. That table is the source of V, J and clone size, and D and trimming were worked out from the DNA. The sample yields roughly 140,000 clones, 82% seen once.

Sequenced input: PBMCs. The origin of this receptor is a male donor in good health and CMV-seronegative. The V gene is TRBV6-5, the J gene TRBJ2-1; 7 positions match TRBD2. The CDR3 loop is CASRRSAGNYNEQFF. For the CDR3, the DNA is TGTGCCAGCAGGCGTTCAGCGGGGAACTACAATGAGCAGTTCTTC.